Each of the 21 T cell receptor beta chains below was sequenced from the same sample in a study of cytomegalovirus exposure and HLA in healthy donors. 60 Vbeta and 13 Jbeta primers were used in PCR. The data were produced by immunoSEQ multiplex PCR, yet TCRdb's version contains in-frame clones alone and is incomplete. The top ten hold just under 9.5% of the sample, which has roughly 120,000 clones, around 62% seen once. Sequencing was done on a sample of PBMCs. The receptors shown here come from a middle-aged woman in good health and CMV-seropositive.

The CDR3 DNA follows: TGTGCCAGCAGTTACACCCACAGGGTCGGGCACACTGAAGCTTTCTTT. This sequence encodes CASSYTHRVGHTEAFF. The V call is TRBV6-5, the J call TRBJ1-1; tentative D call: TRBD1 (6 bases). This CDR3 region has 16 residues. From germline, CDR1 is MNHEY and CDR2 SVGAGI. V shed 2 bases and J shed 3 bases, with 16 bases lying between them.

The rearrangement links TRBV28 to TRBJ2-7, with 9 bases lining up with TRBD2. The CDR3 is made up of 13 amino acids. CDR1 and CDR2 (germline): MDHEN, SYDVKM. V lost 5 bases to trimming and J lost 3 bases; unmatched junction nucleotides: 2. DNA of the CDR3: TGTGCCAGCAGTCCACTAGCGGGCTACGAGCAGTACTTC. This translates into CASSPLAGYEQYF.

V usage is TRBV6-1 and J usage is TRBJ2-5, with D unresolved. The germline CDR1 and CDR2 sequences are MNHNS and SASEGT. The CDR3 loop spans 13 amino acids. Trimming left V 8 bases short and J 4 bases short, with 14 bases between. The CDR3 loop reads CASLRGLLETQYF. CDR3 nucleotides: TGTGCCAGCCTCCGAGGTCTGCTAGAGACCCAGTACTTC.

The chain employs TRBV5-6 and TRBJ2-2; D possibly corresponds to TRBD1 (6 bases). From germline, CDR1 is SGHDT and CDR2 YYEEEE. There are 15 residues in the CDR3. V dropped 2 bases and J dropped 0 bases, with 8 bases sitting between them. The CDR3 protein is CASSFTGTNTGELFF. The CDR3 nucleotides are TGTGCCAGCAGCTTTACAGGGACGAACACCGGGGAGCTGTTTTTT.

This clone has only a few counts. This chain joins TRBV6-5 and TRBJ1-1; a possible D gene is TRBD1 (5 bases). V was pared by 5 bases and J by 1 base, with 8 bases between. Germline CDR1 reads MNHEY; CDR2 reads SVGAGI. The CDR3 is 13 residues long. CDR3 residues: CASSRRGNTEAFF. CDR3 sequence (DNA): TGTGCCAGCAGTCGGAGGGGGAACACTGAAGCTTTCTTT.

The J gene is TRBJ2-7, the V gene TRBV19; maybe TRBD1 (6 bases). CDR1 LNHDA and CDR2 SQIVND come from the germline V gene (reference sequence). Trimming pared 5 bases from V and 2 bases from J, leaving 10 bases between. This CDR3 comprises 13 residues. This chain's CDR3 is CASSPGTPYEQYF. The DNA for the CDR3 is TGTGCCAGTAGTCCCGGGACACCCTACGAGCAGTACTTC.

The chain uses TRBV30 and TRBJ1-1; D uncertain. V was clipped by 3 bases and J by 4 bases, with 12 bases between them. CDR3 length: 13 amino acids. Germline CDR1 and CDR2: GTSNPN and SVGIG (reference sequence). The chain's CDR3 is CAWSRFLGTEAFF. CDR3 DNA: TGTGCCTGGAGCAGGTTTTTGGGCACTGAAGCTTTCTTT.

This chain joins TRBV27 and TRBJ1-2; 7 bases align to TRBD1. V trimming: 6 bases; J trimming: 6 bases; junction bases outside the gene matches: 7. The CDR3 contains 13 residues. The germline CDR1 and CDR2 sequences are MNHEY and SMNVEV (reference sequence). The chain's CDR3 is CASSQGGANGYTF. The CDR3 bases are TGTGCCAGCAGCCAGGGGGGCGCTAATGGCTACACCTTC.

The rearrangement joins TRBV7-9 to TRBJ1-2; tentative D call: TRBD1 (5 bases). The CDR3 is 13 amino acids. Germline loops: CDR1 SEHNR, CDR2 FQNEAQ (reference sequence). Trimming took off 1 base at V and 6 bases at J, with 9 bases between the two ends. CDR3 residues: CASSLVDTHGYTF. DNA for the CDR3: TGTGCCAGCAGCTTAGTGGACACTCATGGCTACACCTTC.

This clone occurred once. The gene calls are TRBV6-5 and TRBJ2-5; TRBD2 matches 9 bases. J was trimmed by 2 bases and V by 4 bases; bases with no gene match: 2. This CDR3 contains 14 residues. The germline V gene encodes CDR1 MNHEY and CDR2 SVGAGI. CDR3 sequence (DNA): TGTGCCAGCAGTTCCCTAGCGGGGCAAGAGACCCAGTACTTC. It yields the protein CASSSLAGQETQYF.

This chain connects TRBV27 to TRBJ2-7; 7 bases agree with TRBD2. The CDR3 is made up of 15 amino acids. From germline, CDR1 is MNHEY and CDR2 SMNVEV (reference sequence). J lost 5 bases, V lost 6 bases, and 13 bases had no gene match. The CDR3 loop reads CASRPPGLTYHEQYF. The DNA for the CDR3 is TGTGCCAGCAGACCCCCGGGACTAACTTACCACGAGCAGTACTTC.

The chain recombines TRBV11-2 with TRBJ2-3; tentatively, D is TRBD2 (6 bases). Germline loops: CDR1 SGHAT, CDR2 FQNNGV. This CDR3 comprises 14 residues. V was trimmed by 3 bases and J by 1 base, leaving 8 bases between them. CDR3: CASSFTGGTDTQYF. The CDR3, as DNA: TGTGCCAGCAGCTTCACGGGAGGCACAGATACGCAGTATTTT.

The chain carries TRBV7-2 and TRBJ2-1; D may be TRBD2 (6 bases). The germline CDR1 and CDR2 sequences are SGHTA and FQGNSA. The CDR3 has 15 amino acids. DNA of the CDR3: TGTGTCGGGGACGGAGGGCCGAGCTCCTACAATGAGCAGTTCTTC. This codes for CVGDGGPSSYNEQFF.

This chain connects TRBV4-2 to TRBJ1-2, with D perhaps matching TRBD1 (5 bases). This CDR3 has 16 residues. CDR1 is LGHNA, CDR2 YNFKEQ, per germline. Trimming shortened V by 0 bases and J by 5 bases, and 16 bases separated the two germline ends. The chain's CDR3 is CASSQETDTRIYGYTF. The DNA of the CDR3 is TGTGCCAGCAGCCAAGAGACGGACACACGGATATATGGCTACACCTTC.

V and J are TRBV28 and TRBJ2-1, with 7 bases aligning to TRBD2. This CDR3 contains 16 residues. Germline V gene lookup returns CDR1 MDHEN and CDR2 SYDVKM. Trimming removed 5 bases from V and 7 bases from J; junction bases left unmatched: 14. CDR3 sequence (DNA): TGTGCCAGCAGTGCCCTCCTCGCGGGAGCGAAAAATGAGCAGTTCTTC. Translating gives CASSALLAGAKNEQFF. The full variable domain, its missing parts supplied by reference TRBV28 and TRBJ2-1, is DVKVTQSSRYLVKRTGEKVFLECVQDMDHENMFWYRQDPGLGLRLIYFSYDVKMKEKGDIPEGYSVSREKKERFSLILESASTNQTSMYLCASSALLAGAKNEQFFGPGTRLTVL.

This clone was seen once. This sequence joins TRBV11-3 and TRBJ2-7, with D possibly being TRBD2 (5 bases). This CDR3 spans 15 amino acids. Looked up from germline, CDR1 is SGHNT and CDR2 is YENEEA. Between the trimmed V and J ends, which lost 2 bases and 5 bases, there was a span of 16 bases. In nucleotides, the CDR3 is TGTGCCAGCAGCTTAAGGTACGGGGTTAACCACGAGCAGTACTTC. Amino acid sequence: CASSLRYGVNHEQYF.

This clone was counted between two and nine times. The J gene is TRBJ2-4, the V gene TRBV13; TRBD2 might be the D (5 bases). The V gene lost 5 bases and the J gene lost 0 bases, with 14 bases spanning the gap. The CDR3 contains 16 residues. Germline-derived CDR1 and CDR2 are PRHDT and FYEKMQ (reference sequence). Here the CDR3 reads CASSPRGDLAKNIQYF. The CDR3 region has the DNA TGTGCCAGCAGCCCTCGGGGAGACCTAGCCAAAAACATTCAGTACTTC. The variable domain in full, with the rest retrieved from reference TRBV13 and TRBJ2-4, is AAGVIQSPRHLIKEKRETATLKCYPIPRHDTVYWYQQGPGQDPQFLISFYEKMQSDKGSIPDRFSAQQFSDYHSELNMSSLELGDSALYFCASSPRGDLAKNIQYFGAGTRLSVL.

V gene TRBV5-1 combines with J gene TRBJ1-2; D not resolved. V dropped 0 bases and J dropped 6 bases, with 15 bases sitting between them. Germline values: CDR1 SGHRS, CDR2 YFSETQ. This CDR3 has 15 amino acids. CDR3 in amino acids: CASSLARGSLDGYTF. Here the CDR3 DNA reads TGCGCCAGCAGCTTGGCAAGAGGTTCTTTGGATGGCTACACCTTC.

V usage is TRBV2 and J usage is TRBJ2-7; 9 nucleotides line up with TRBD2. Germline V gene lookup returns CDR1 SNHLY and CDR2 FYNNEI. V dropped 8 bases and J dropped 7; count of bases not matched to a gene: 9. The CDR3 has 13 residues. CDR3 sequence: CASSVAGVGEQYF. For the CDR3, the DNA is TGTGCCAGCTCGGTAGCGGGAGTAGGGGAGCAGTACTTC.

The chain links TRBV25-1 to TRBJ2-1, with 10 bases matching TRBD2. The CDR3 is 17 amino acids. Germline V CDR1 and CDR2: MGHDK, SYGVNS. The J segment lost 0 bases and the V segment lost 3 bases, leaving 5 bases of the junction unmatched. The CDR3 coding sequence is TGTGCCAGCAGTGACCCTAGCGGGAGAGACTCCTACAATGAGCAGTTCTTC. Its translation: CASSDPSGRDSYNEQFF.

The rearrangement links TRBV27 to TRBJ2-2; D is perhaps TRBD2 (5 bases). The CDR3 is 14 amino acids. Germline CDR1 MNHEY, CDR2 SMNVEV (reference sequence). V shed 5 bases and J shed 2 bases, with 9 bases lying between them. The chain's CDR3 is CASSRTLNTGELFF. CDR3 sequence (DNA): TGTGCCAGCAGTCGGACTCTTAACACCGGGGAGCTGTTTTTT.